These T cell receptor beta chains were read from a single sample in a study of cytomegalovirus exposure and HLA in healthy donors. TCRdb's copy holds only in-frame clones and misses some; the assay was immunoSEQ multiplex PCR. This table holds about 280,000 clones, about 87% found once. Sequencing was done on a sample of PBMCs. All receptors derive from a woman aged 18-30 years in good health and CMV-seronegative. Both conserved end residues are part of each CDR3. Fields, in order: V gene, D gene, J gene, clone size, CDR3 DNA, CDR3 protein. A D gene is named only where the DNA matches it firmly. The listing skips clone size in some rows; elsewhere it reads once, few, many or a size class.

v_call: TRBV5-5
d_call: TRBD2
j_call: TRBJ2-7
clone_size: .
cdr3_nt: TGTGCCAGCAGCCCACCCCAGCGGGGGGGCCTGAACGAGCAGTACTTC
cdr3_aa: CASSPPQRGGLNEQYF

v_call: TRBV7-2
d_call: .
j_call: TRBJ2-7
clone_size: .
cdr3_nt: TGTGCCAGCAGCCCCCCAACGGGACAAACTACGAACGAGCAGTACTTC
cdr3_aa: CASSPPTGQTTNEQYF

v_call: TRBV9
d_call: .
j_call: TRBJ1-3
clone_size: .
cdr3_nt: TGTGCCAGCAGCGTAGACCAGGAAGGAAACACCATATATTTT
cdr3_aa: CASSVDQEGNTIYF

v_call: TRBV15
d_call: .
j_call: TRBJ2-7
clone_size: .
cdr3_nt: TGTGCCACCAGCAGGGACCTTTTGAGGGCAGACTTC
cdr3_aa: CATSRDLLRADF

v_call: TRBV2
d_call: .
j_call: TRBJ2-5
clone_size: .
cdr3_nt: TGTGCCAGCAGCAGAACACTAGCTACACAAGAGACCCAGTACTTC
cdr3_aa: CASSRTLATQETQYF

v_call: TRBV6-1
d_call: TRBD2
j_call: TRBJ2-1
clone_size: .
cdr3_nt: TGTGCCAGCAGTAACGGGGGGAGCTCCTACAATGAGCAGTTCTTC
cdr3_aa: CASSNGGSSYNEQFF

v_call: TRBV27
d_call: TRBD1
j_call: TRBJ1-1
clone_size: .
cdr3_nt: TGTGCCAGCAAAATCAGGGGGGATGTTACTGAAGCTTTCTTT
cdr3_aa: CASKIRGDVTEAFF

v_call: TRBV4-1
d_call: .
j_call: TRBJ2-7
clone_size: .
cdr3_nt: TGCGCCAGCAGCCAAGTCTCCGTTCAAACTGAGCAGTACTTC
cdr3_aa: CASSQVSVQTEQYF

v_call: TRBV25-1
d_call: TRBD1
j_call: TRBJ2-7
clone_size: .
cdr3_nt: TGTGCCAGCAGTGAACACGGACAGGGTGAGGAGCAGTACTTC
cdr3_aa: CASSEHGQGEEQYF

v_call: TRBV7-9
d_call: .
j_call: TRBJ2-5
clone_size: .
cdr3_nt: TGTGCCAGCAGCTCGTATAAAGAGACCCAGTACTTC
cdr3_aa: CASSSYKETQYF

v_call: TRBV29-1
d_call: .
j_call: TRBJ2-7
clone_size: .
cdr3_nt: TGCAGCTTTCTCGTCGGTAGTAGATACGAGCAGTACTTC
cdr3_aa: CSFLVGSRYEQYF

v_call: TRBV7-9
d_call: .
j_call: TRBJ1-6
clone_size: .
cdr3_nt: TGTGCCAGCAGCTCGGACAGTTATAATTCACCCCTCCACTTT
cdr3_aa: CASSSDSYNSPLHF

v_call: TRBV5-6
d_call: .
j_call: TRBJ1-6
clone_size: .
cdr3_nt: TGTGCCAGCAGCTTGTGGGCAGGTCAATCACCCCTCCACTTT
cdr3_aa: CASSLWAGQSPLHF

v_call: TRBV19
d_call: TRBD1
j_call: TRBJ2-2
clone_size: .
cdr3_nt: TGTGCCAGTACCCGGGACAGTCCACTTAGCGCGAACACCGGGGAGCTGTTTTTT
cdr3_aa: CASTRDSPLSANTGELFF

v_call: TRBV5-1
d_call: .
j_call: TRBJ2-7
clone_size: .
cdr3_nt: TGCGCCAGCATGGTAGGGGGTGGGAGATACTACGAGCAGTACTTC
cdr3_aa: CASMVGGGRYYEQYF

v_call: TRBV6-5
d_call: .
j_call: TRBJ2-7
clone_size: .
cdr3_nt: TGTGCCAGCAGTTACTTTAGACAGTACAACCACGAGCAGTACTTC
cdr3_aa: CASSYFRQYNHEQYF

v_call: TRBV18
d_call: TRBD1
j_call: TRBJ1-1
clone_size: .
cdr3_nt: TGTGCCAGCTCACCAACCGGGACAGTTAACACTGAAGCTTTCTTT
cdr3_aa: CASSPTGTVNTEAFF

v_call: TRBV18
d_call: .
j_call: TRBJ1-6
clone_size: few
cdr3_nt: TGTGCCAGCTCACTCTGGGACAAGGCCAGTTCACCCCTCCACTTT
cdr3_aa: CASSLWDKASSPLHF

v_call: TRBV2
d_call: .
j_call: TRBJ1-6
clone_size: .
cdr3_nt: TGTGCCAGCAGTGTTACAGGGAGTTCACCCCTCCACTTT
cdr3_aa: CASSVTGSSPLHF

v_call: TRBV4-1
d_call: .
j_call: TRBJ1-3
clone_size: .
cdr3_nt: TGCGCCAGCAGCCAAGTCACAGCCAGAATAAACACCATATATTTT
cdr3_aa: CASSQVTARINTIYF

v_call: TRBV10-3
d_call: TRBD1
j_call: TRBJ1-4
clone_size: .
cdr3_nt: TGTGCCATCAGTGAGTCAATAGGGGGCACCGAAAAACTGTTTTTT
cdr3_aa: CAISESIGGTEKLFF

v_call: TRBV4-1
d_call: TRBD2
j_call: TRBJ2-1
clone_size: .
cdr3_nt: TGCGCCAGCAGCCAACCTGGGGGGGGGTACAATGAGCAGTTCTTC
cdr3_aa: CASSQPGGGYNEQFF

v_call: TRBV5-6
d_call: TRBD1
j_call: TRBJ2-5
clone_size: .
cdr3_nt: TGTGCCAGCAGTACCGGGACAGGGGAGGGCGATAGTTCAGAGACCCAGTACTTC
cdr3_aa: CASSTGTGEGDSSETQYF

v_call: TRBV6-1
d_call: .
j_call: TRBJ1-5
clone_size: once
cdr3_nt: TGTGCCAGCAGTGAAACGACAGCCATTTCTCTCGACAATCAGCCCCAGCATTTT
cdr3_aa: CASSETTAISLDNQPQHF

v_call: TRBV27
d_call: .
j_call: TRBJ2-1
clone_size: .
cdr3_nt: TGTGCCAGCAGTTTGCAGGGGACCTACAATGAGCAGTTCTTC
cdr3_aa: CASSLQGTYNEQFF

v_call: TRBV18
d_call: TRBD2
j_call: TRBJ2-7
clone_size: .
cdr3_nt: TGTGCCAGCTCGCTGACTAGCGGGGGTAGCGAGCAGTACTTC
cdr3_aa: CASSLTSGGSEQYF

v_call: TRBV18
d_call: .
j_call: TRBJ1-2
clone_size: .
cdr3_nt: TGTGCCAGCTCACTGAAGGCAGGTTATGGCTACACCTTC
cdr3_aa: CASSLKAGYGYTF

v_call: TRBV6-1
d_call: .
j_call: TRBJ1-1
clone_size: .
cdr3_nt: TGTGCCAGCAGTGAAGGGCCGAACACTGAAGCTTTCTTT
cdr3_aa: CASSEGPNTEAFF

v_call: TRBV2
d_call: .
j_call: TRBJ1-4
clone_size: .
cdr3_nt: TGTGCCAGCAGTAGAGGGCTTGCAACTAATGAAAAACTGTTTTTT
cdr3_aa: CASSRGLATNEKLFF

v_call: TRBV13
d_call: TRBD2
j_call: TRBJ2-1
clone_size: once
cdr3_nt: TGTGCCAGCAGCCAGACCCTAGCGGGGGGGTGGGATGAGCAGTTCTTC
cdr3_aa: CASSQTLAGGWDEQFF

v_call: TRBV7-9
d_call: .
j_call: TRBJ1-4
clone_size: once
cdr3_nt: TGTTCCAGCAGCTTAAGGCGGCAGATTAATGAAAAACTGTTTTTT
cdr3_aa: CSSSLRRQINEKLFF

v_call: TRBV7-9
d_call: TRBD1
j_call: TRBJ2-3
clone_size: .
cdr3_nt: TGTGCCAGCAGCCCCCATGGACAGGGAAGTTCCAATACGCAGTATTTT
cdr3_aa: CASSPHGQGSSNTQYF

v_call: TRBV5-5
d_call: .
j_call: TRBJ1-5
clone_size: .
cdr3_nt: TGTGCCAGCAGCCGGGGGGACATGAATCAGCCCCAGCATTTT
cdr3_aa: CASSRGDMNQPQHF

v_call: TRBV5-1
d_call: TRBD1
j_call: TRBJ1-2
clone_size: .
cdr3_nt: TGCGCCAGCAGCTTGGACGATACAGGGGCACACTATGGCTACACCTTC
cdr3_aa: CASSLDDTGAHYGYTF

v_call: TRBV9
d_call: .
j_call: TRBJ1-2
clone_size: .
cdr3_nt: TGTGCCAGCAGCGTAGGTCAGGGGCCTCAGGACTATGGCTACACCTTC
cdr3_aa: CASSVGQGPQDYGYTF

v_call: TRBV28
d_call: TRBD1
j_call: TRBJ1-6
clone_size: .
cdr3_nt: TGTGCCAGCAGTTTATCGAGGACAGGCATTTCACCCCTCCACTTT
cdr3_aa: CASSLSRTGISPLHF

v_call: TRBV6-1
d_call: .
j_call: TRBJ1-2
clone_size: .
cdr3_nt: TGTGCCAGCAGTGAGCAGGGCTCCTATGGCTACACCTTC
cdr3_aa: CASSEQGSYGYTF

v_call: TRBV6-5
d_call: .
j_call: TRBJ1-3
clone_size: .
cdr3_nt: TGTGCCAGCAGTTACACGAGGGAACCAGGTGGAAACACCATATATTTT
cdr3_aa: CASSYTREPGGNTIYF

v_call: TRBV2
d_call: TRBD1
j_call: TRBJ1-3
clone_size: .
cdr3_nt: TGTGCCAGCAGTCAGGGGGCTTTGTTAAGCACCATATATTTT
cdr3_aa: CASSQGALLSTIYF

v_call: TRBV11-2
d_call: .
j_call: TRBJ2-1
clone_size: .
cdr3_nt: TGTGCCAGCAGCCCAGGTCGGGGGGCCGCCTACAATGAGCAGTTCTTC
cdr3_aa: CASSPGRGAAYNEQFF

v_call: TRBV2
d_call: TRBD1
j_call: TRBJ2-6
clone_size: .
cdr3_nt: TGTGCCAGTACAGGGGGCGCTTCTGGGGCCAACGTCCTGACTTTC
cdr3_aa: CASTGGASGANVLTF

v_call: TRBV13
d_call: .
j_call: TRBJ2-7
clone_size: .
cdr3_nt: TGTGCCAGCAGCTTAGGGACAAATTACTACGAGCAGTACTTC
cdr3_aa: CASSLGTNYYEQYF

v_call: TRBV2
d_call: .
j_call: TRBJ1-5
clone_size: few
cdr3_nt: TGTGCCAGCAGGGGAAGACAGGACAATAGCAATCAGCCCCAGCATTTT
cdr3_aa: CASRGRQDNSNQPQHF

v_call: TRBV23-1
d_call: TRBD1
j_call: TRBJ1-2
clone_size: .
cdr3_nt: TGCGCCAGCAGTCAATCGATCCGGGGACAGGGCGGCGGCTACACCTTC
cdr3_aa: CASSQSIRGQGGGYTF

v_call: TRBV5-4
d_call: .
j_call: TRBJ2-7
clone_size: .
cdr3_nt: TGTGCCAGCATCCCAGACCCTAGCGTTTACGAGCAGTACTTC
cdr3_aa: CASIPDPSVYEQYF

v_call: TRBV14
d_call: TRBD1
j_call: TRBJ1-5
clone_size: .
cdr3_nt: TGTGCCAGCAGCCCCGGACAGGACGGTTCGTGGGGCAATCAGCCCCAGCATTTT
cdr3_aa: CASSPGQDGSWGNQPQHF

v_call: TRBV25-1
d_call: TRBD1
j_call: TRBJ1-6
clone_size: .
cdr3_nt: TGTGCCAGCACTACAGGGGGCAAAAATTCACCCCTCCACTTT
cdr3_aa: CASTTGGKNSPLHF

v_call: TRBV19
d_call: .
j_call: TRBJ2-5
clone_size: .
cdr3_nt: TGTGCCAGTAGCCCCGCCTCCCAGCGTCGGGAGACCCAGTACTTC
cdr3_aa: CASSPASQRRETQYF

v_call: TRBV23-1
d_call: .
j_call: TRBJ1-6
clone_size: .
cdr3_nt: TGCGCCAGCAGTCAATCCGGGGGTCGATCACCCCTCCACTTT
cdr3_aa: CASSQSGGRSPLHF